This entry lists 28 T cell receptor beta chains sequenced from one sample in a study of blood T cell repertoires in COVID-19. Here immunoSEQ multiplex PCR was the method, and the copy in TCRdb shows in-frame clones only, minus some. This table holds roughly 40,000 clones, more than 90% found once. Material for sequencing was peripheral blood. The source of these receptors is a human donor in a cohort sampled during active COVID-19.

CDR3 protein: CASSQDPDRGPNYGYTF. In nucleotides, the CDR3 is TGCGCCAGCAGCCAAGACCCGGACAGGGGGCCAAACTATGGCTACACCTTC. V and J are TRBV4-1 and TRBJ1-2; 11 positions agree with TRBD1. The length of the CDR3 is 17 residues. J gave up 2 bases and V 0 bases, and 5 bases lay outside the gene matches. The V gene's germline CDR1 is MGHRA and CDR2 YSYEKL.

The CDR3 sequence is CASSLWSDGEKLFF. CDR3 in DNA: TGCGCCAGCAGCTTGTGGTCAGATGGCGAAAAACTGTTTTTT. The chain joins TRBV5-1 to TRBJ1-4; D not resolved. V was trimmed by 1 base and J by 8 bases, leaving 12 bases between them. Per the germline V gene, CDR1 is SGHRS and CDR2 is YFSETQ. The CDR3 covers 14 residues. Drawing the rest from reference TRBV5-1 and TRBJ1-4, the complete variable domain is KAGVTQTPRYLIKTRGQQVTLSCSPISGHRSVSWYQQTPGQGLQFLFEYFSETQRNKGNFPGRFSGRQFSNSRSEMNVSTLELGDSALYLCASSLWSDGEKLFFGSGTQLSVL.

The J gene is TRBJ1-1, the V gene TRBV30; TRBD1 might be the D (6 bases). This CDR3 has 14 residues. CDR1 and CDR2 (germline): GTSNPN, SVGIG (reference sequence). V lost 2 bases and J 5 bases, leaving 15 bases between the germline ends. DNA of the CDR3: TGTGCCTGGAGTCCGGGAGGGGGGTGGACTGAAGCTTTCTTT. Amino acids: CAWSPGGGWTEAFF.

The rearrangement joins TRBV27 to TRBJ1-1; D perhaps matches TRBD1 (6 bases). Germline CDR1 reads MNHEY; CDR2 reads SMNVEV (reference sequence). This CDR3 comprises 18 residues. V dropped 5 bases and J dropped 11 bases, with 33 bases sitting between them. DNA for the CDR3: TGTGCCAGCAGTCCCGAAGCGGGGGGGCAGGCCATACTGTCTGGTGCTTTCTTT. This translates into CASSPEAGGQAILSGAFF.

With regard to this clone: The junction differs from germline at one of its ends, possibly a read error. In DNA, the CDR3 is TGTGCCAGCAGTCACCCCGGGACTAGTCCCTTCCTCCGCTTC. Protein product: CASSHPGTSPFLRF. The chain couples TRBV6-2 or TRBV6-3 to TRBJ2-7, with 8 bases lining up with TRBD2. The length of the CDR3 is 14 residues. From germline, CDR1 is MNHEY and CDR2 SVGEGT.

This clone occurred a few times. CDR3 sequence reads: CASSPSSYEQYF. CDR3 sequence (DNA): TGTGCCAGCAGCCCGAGCTCCTACGAGCAGTACTTC. V and J are TRBV7-9 and TRBJ2-7; D ambiguous. V was pared by 5 bases and J by 0 bases, with 5 bases between. CDR3 size: 12 residues. Germline V lookup: CDR1 SEHNR, CDR2 FQNEAQ (reference sequence).

The chain employs TRBV9 and TRBJ2-3; perhaps TRBD2 as D (5 bases). CDR3 length equals 17 residues. Trimming took 0 bases from V and 6 from J, leaving 20 bases between them. Per germline, CDR1 SGDLS and CDR2 YYNGEE. DNA for the CDR3: TGTGCCAGCAGCGTAGAAGGAGGTTCCAGAGCGCCCGATACGCAGTATTTT. The encoded protein is CASSVEGGSRAPDTQYF.

The V call is TRBV18, the J call TRBJ2-1; 8 bases are a match to TRBD2. Germline trimming cut 2 bases from V and 7 bases from J; bases unmatched to any gene: 7. The CDR3 is 15 residues long. Germline CDR1 is KGHSH and CDR2 is LQKENI. CDR3 sequence: CASSPFGTRNNEQFF. For the CDR3, the DNA is TGTGCCAGCTCACCATTCGGGACTAGGAATAATGAGCAGTTCTTC. The full variable domain, completed using reference TRBV18 and TRBJ2-1, is NAGVMQNPRHLVRRRGQEARLRCSPMKGHSHVYWYRQLPEEGLKFMVYLQKENIIDESGMPKERFSAEFPKEGPSILRIQQVVRGDSAAYFCASSPFGTRNNEQFFGPGTRLTVL.

The V and J genes are TRBV15 and TRBJ1-1, with D tentatively TRBD1 (6 bases). The CDR3 totals 14 residues. V lost 4 bases to trimming and J lost 2 bases, with 11 bases between them. CDR1 and CDR2 (germline): LNHNV, YYDKDF (reference sequence). The CDR3 reads CATSNRDTNTEAFF. The DNA for the CDR3 is TGTGCCACCAGCAACCGGGACACCAACACTGAAGCTTTCTTT.

This chain links TRBV18 with TRBJ2-7; 8 nucleotides match TRBD2. The V and J ends lost 1 base and 2 bases, in that order; junction bases with no gene match: 7. Germline V gene lookup returns CDR1 KGHSH and CDR2 LQKENI. The CDR3 totals 16 residues. The CDR3 bases are TGTGCCAGCTCACCACAGGGACTAGGACCCACCTACGAGCAGTACTTC. Translated: CASSPQGLGPTYEQYF.

V is TRBV14 and J is TRBJ1-3; the match to TRBD1 covers 8 bases. In germline, CDR1 is SGHDN, CDR2 FVKESK. V gave up 4 bases and J gave up 5 bases; unmatched junction bases: 4. The CDR3 is 14 residues long. The CDR3 spells CASSPRTGRNTIYF. CDR3 DNA: TGTGCCAGCAGCCCCCGGACAGGGAGAAACACCATATATTTT. Looking up the rest from reference TRBV14 and TRBJ1-3 gives the full variable domain: EAGVTQFPSHSVIEKGQTVTLRCDPISGHDNLYWYRRVMGKEIKFLLHFVKESKQDESGMPNNRFLAERTGGTYSTLKVQPAELEDSGVYFCASSPRTGRNTIYFGEGSWLTVV.

This chain connects TRBV6-2 or TRBV6-3 to TRBJ2-6, with D possibly TRBD2 on 6 matching bases. Germline V gene lookup returns CDR1 MNHEY and CDR2 SVGEGT. Trimming stripped 0 bases from V and 1 base from J, with 7 bases between. CDR3 length: 16 amino acids. CDR3 nucleotide sequence: TGTGCCAGCAGTTACTCGGAGGGGTCTGGGGCCAACGTCCTGACTTTC. Amino acids: CASSYSEGSGANVLTF.

V is TRBV6-5 and J is TRBJ2-2, with TRBD2 matching over 13 bases. CDR3 length: 15 amino acids. V dropped 5 bases and J dropped 6; count of bases not matched to a gene: 3. CDR1 and CDR2 from the germline V gene are MNHEY and SVGAGI. The CDR3 loop reads CASSRTSGGSGELFF. CDR3 bases: TGTGCCAGCAGTAGGACTAGCGGGGGATCCGGGGAGCTGTTTTTT.

V and J are TRBV4-3 and TRBJ1-4; 7 nucleotides match TRBD1. The CDR3 has 18 amino acids. Trimming cost V 3 bases and J 1 base; bases outside gene matches: 11. Germline V CDR1 and CDR2: LGHNA, YSLEER. The CDR3 is CASSHPGPGGITNEKLFF. The DNA for the CDR3 is TGCGCCAGCAGCCACCCCGGGCCAGGGGGAATAACTAATGAAAAACTGTTTTTT.

The chain joins TRBV4-2 to TRBJ2-7; 7 bases fit TRBD1. The CDR3 loop spans 16 amino acids. The germline V gene has CDR1 LGHNA and CDR2 YNFKEQ. V lost 0 bases to trimming and J lost 3 bases; unmatched junction nucleotides: 8. CDR3 amino acids: CASSQDGTGANYEQYF. CDR3 sequence (DNA): TGTGCCAGCAGCCAAGATGGCACAGGGGCCAACTACGAGCAGTACTTC.

The rearrangement joins TRBV5-4 to TRBJ2-1, with TRBD2 matching over 11 bases. There are 15 residues in the CDR3. V shed 4 bases, J shed 8 bases, and the junction held 8 bases outside the gene matches. Germline values: CDR1 SGHNT, CDR2 YYREEE (reference sequence). Written as DNA, the CDR3 is TGTGCCAGCAGCCCCCCGGGACTAGCGGTCGATGAGCAGTTCTTC. Its translation: CASSPPGLAVDEQFF.

The genes are TRBV5-1 and TRBJ1-1; 8 nucleotides align to TRBD1. CDR3 length: 16 residues. Germline CDR1 SGHRS, CDR2 YFSETQ. Unmatched junction bases numbered 18, after V lost 4 bases and J lost 10 bases. CDR3 sequence reads: CASSLTDRGGGMGAFF. DNA for the CDR3: TGCGCCAGCAGCCTAACCGACAGGGGAGGAGGGATGGGAGCTTTCTTT.

This clone is a singleton in its sample. The genes are TRBV7-2 and TRBJ2-7, with 7 bases identical to TRBD2. This CDR3 is built from 16 residues. The ends lost 5 bases at V and 3 bases at J; junction bases unmatched: 13. Germline-derived CDR1 and CDR2 are SGHTA and FQGNSA. The CDR3 bases are TGTGCCAGCAGCCCAAGCGGGGTTAAGCGGAGCTACGAGCAGTACTTC. Its translation is CASSPSGVKRSYEQYF.

The J gene is TRBJ2-3, the V gene TRBV27, with 10 bases aligning to TRBD1. Trimming took 5 bases from V and 2 from J; bases not matched to a gene: 10. Germline assignment: CDR1 MNHEY and CDR2 SMNVEV (reference sequence). The CDR3 covers 17 residues. The CDR3: CASSKGQGQDLTDTQYF. Written as DNA, the CDR3 is TGTGCCAGCAGTAAGGGACAGGGGCAAGACCTCACAGATACGCAGTATTTT.

The V call is TRBV7-9, the J call TRBJ1-2; D not resolved. The CDR3 has 12 residues. V lost 5 bases and J 8 bases, leaving 12 bases between the germline ends. CDR1 and CDR2 (germline): SEHNR, FQNEAQ (reference sequence). For the CDR3, the DNA is TGTGCCAGCAGCCTACGGGGTGGGGGCTACACCTTC. Amino acid sequence: CASSLRGGGYTF. The complete variable domain, with remaining parts taken from reference TRBV7-9 and TRBJ1-2, reads DTGVSQNPRHKITKRGQNVTFRCDPISEHNRLYWYRQTLGQGPEFLTYFQNEAQLEKSRLLSDRFSAERPKGSFSTLEIQRTEQGDSAMYLCASSLRGGGYTFGSGTRLTVV.

This clone showed up just once. The chain employs TRBV29-1 and TRBJ2-1; D is ambiguous. Deletions cut 5 bases from V and 5 bases from J, with 13 bases between. CDR1 SQVTM and CDR2 ANQGSEA come from the germline V gene. CDR3 size: 13 residues. The CDR3 reads CSVISVGDNEQFF. The CDR3 nucleotides are TGCAGCGTTATCAGCGTCGGTGACAATGAGCAGTTCTTC.

J is TRBJ2-7 and V is TRBV12-5, with 7 bases lining up with TRBD1. Germline V gene data show CDR1 as LGHNT and CDR2 as FRNRAP. This CDR3 has 13 residues. Trimming took 7 bases from V and 1 from J; bases not matched to a gene: 4. As DNA, the CDR3 is TGTGCTAGTGATGACAGGGATTCCTACGAGCAGTACTTC. Amino acid sequence: CASDDRDSYEQYF.

This clone was detected once. The rearrangement joins TRBV7-9 to TRBJ2-3; 7 nucleotides agree with TRBD1. The CDR3 is 16 residues long. Germline trimming cut 0 bases from V and 6 bases from J; bases unmatched to any gene: 9. The germline gives CDR1 SEHNR, CDR2 FQNEAQ (reference sequence). CDR3 sequence (DNA): TGTGCCAGCAGCTTAGCTTTGTTCCGACAGGGCGATACGCAGTATTTT. Its protein is CASSLALFRQGDTQYF.

This chain links TRBV6-6 with TRBJ2-1, with 7 nucleotides matching TRBD2. CDR1 is MNHNY and CDR2 is SVGAGI in the germline V gene (reference sequence). V lost 5 bases, J lost 6 bases, and 13 bases stayed unmatched. The CDR3 length is 16 residues. The CDR3, as DNA: TGTGCCAGCAGTAAGGTGGGGGGGAATACGGGCAATGAGCAGTTCTTC. Its translation is CASSKVGGNTGNEQFF.

The CDR3 DNA follows: TGTGCCAGCTCACTCGAAAGGACAGACATGAACACTGAAGCTTTCTTT. Its protein product is CASSLERTDMNTEAFF. The chain combines TRBV18 with TRBJ1-1; the D gene is possibly TRBD1 (6 bases). V lost 4 bases and J lost 0, with 15 bases in between. The CDR3 runs to 16 residues. Germline CDR1 KGHSH, CDR2 LQKENI. Supplemented by reference TRBV18 and TRBJ1-1, the full variable domain reads NAGVMQNPRHLVRRRGQEARLRCSPMKGHSHVYWYRQLPEEGLKFMVYLQKENIIDESGMPKERFSAEFPKEGPSILRIQQVVRGDSAAYFCASSLERTDMNTEAFFGQGTRLTVV.

V gene TRBV19 combines with J gene TRBJ1-5; perhaps TRBD1 as D (5 bases). This CDR3 has 14 residues. The V end lost 7 bases, the J end lost 0 bases, and 10 bases lay between the germline ends. Germline CDR1 and CDR2: LNHDA and SQIVND (reference sequence). The CDR3 loop reads CASKGAYSNQPQHF. CDR3 sequence (DNA): TGTGCCAGTAAAGGGGCTTATAGCAATCAGCCCCAGCATTTT.

The chain links TRBV28 to TRBJ2-7; 9 bases align to TRBD1. Germline CDR1 reads MDHEN; CDR2 reads SYDVKM. V gave up 5 bases and J gave up 0 bases; unmatched junction bases: 11. This CDR3 is built from 17 residues. The CDR3 DNA reads TGTGCCAGCAGTACAAGAAAGACAGGGGGTTTCTCCTACGAGCAGTACTTC. Amino acid sequence: CASSTRKTGGFSYEQYF.

The rearrangement links TRBV6-1 to TRBJ1-1, with 12 bases lining up with TRBD1. The V gene end was trimmed by 3 bases and the J gene end by 6 bases; junction bases not matched to a gene: 8. Germline V gives CDR1 MNHNS, CDR2 SASEGT. CDR3 size: 16 residues. For the CDR3, the DNA is TGTGCCAGCAGTGAGGGACAGGGGGCGCATCCGGCTGAAGCTTTCTTT. This sequence encodes CASSEGQGAHPAEAFF.